This TCR beta chain was retrieved from a study of T cell repertoires in cytomegalovirus infection. The overall study: Both a matching HLA type and CMV infection were indicated by public TCR beta signatures.

Study-wide results and caveats: HLA-C-restricted, CMV-specific TCR beta clonotypes were dominant ex vivo. Carriers of CMV and the relevant HLA type were discriminated by public TCR beta frequency.

Each CDR3 protein gets one entry after TCRdb re-called the reads with MiXCR. The sample has under 600,000 distinct CDR3 sequences, approximately 16% seen once; the top ten hold roughly a quarter. In this sample, this clonotype turned up many times. Its cognate antigen is unknown. Germline lookup yields CDR1 SGHTA and CDR2 FQGNSA. The CDR3 runs 15 residues. V was cut by 3 bases and J by 5 bases, with 16 bases left in between. The sequenced sample consisted of CD8+ T cells from PBMCs. The V call is TRBV7-2, the J call TRBJ2-5; D may be TRBD1 or TRBD2 (6 bases each). The clonotype originates from a human donor in good health (CMV status not recorded). Some clones in this sample may be carry-over from other donors' samples. The CDR3 DNA sequence: TGTGCCAGCAGCTTCGGGGGCTACCTTGAGGAGACCCAGTACTTC. It codes for CASSFGGYLEETQYF.